This TCR beta chain was retrieved from a study of T cell responses to AZD1222 COVID-19 vaccine. In the study overall: Second doses at about 4 or about 12 weeks were pooled.

Generated by immunoSEQ multiplex PCR, the TCRdb table keeps only in-frame clones and is missing some. Of 95,000 to 150,000 clones in the sample, about 90% were seen once. A note on this clone: The antigen remains unidentified.

Whole-study results and caveats: Baseline testing showed seropositivity in only a handful of AZD1222 recipients. Across the whole spike, CD4 TCRs peaked at regions 160-218 and 743-854. Possibly, clonal diversity was underestimated; donors were largely white British and included more females.

Material: peripheral blood, obtained on day 0 of AZD1222 vaccination. The TCR was taken from an adult in good health.

The CDR3 region is CASSIGTYGYTF. As DNA, the CDR3 is TGCGCCAGCAGCATAGGGACCTATGGCTACACCTTC. V and J are TRBV5-1 and TRBJ1-2, with a tentative D call TRBD1 (5 bases). Trimming shortened V by 4 bases and J by 4 bases, and 8 bases separated the two germline ends. Germline V gene sequence: CDR1 SGHRS, CDR2 YFSETQ. The CDR3 spans 12 residues.